This T cell receptor beta chain derives from a study of T and B cells in COVID-19 patients. Study in general: Critical illness requiring mechanical ventilation or extracorporeal membrane oxygenation affected 12 of 20 active-infection patients.

BIOMED2 TRB-A/B primer pools were used in multiplex TRB PCR. MiXCR was run by TCRdb on the multiplex PCR reads, yielding one entry per CDR3 protein. The sample lists around 7,500 distinct CDR3 sequences; 40% were seen once. From blood, about 250-500 ng of genomic DNA served as TRB template. Trimming removed 8 bases at V and 2 bases at J, with 14 bases between. The germline V gene has CDR1 MNHNS and CDR2 SASEGT. The CDR3 runs to 14 residues. This clonotype originated in a human donor who had recovered from COVID-19. Sequencing input: blood. The V call is TRBV6-1, the J call TRBJ2-3; no clear D. The CDR3 sequence: CASVPRGLTDTQYF. The CDR3 coding sequence is TGTGCCAGCGTCCCGCGCGGCCTCACAGATACGCAGTATTTT.